These 7 T cell receptor beta chains share one sample of origin, sequenced in a study of blood T cell repertoires in COVID-19. The data were produced by immunoSEQ multiplex PCR, yet TCRdb's version contains in-frame clones alone and is incomplete. This table holds about 200,000 clones, 70% to 90% found once. Source material: peripheral blood. The receptors stem from a man aged 55 to 70 with acute or convalescent COVID-19.

The gene calls are TRBV7-9 and TRBJ2-7; D remains unclear. V was trimmed by 2 bases and J by 3 bases, leaving 20 bases between them. CDR3 length: 17 amino acids. Looked up from germline, CDR1 is SEHNR and CDR2 is FQNEAQ (reference sequence). The CDR3 DNA reads as TGTGCCAGCAGCTTACCAGAACGGTTCGGGTACATCTACGAGCAGTACTTC. Protein sequence: CASSLPERFGYIYEQYF.

The rearrangement uses TRBV5-5 and TRBJ1-1; 9 bases are a match to TRBD1. Germline V gene lookup returns CDR1 SGHKS and CDR2 YYEKEE (reference sequence). This CDR3 contains 14 residues. The trim removed 1 base at V and 11 bases at J, leaving 9 bases unmatched. In nucleotides, the CDR3 is TGTGCCAGCAGCTTGACAGGGGGCGCGGTATACGCTTTCTTT. Its translation: CASSLTGGAVYAFF.

The chain uses TRBV5-4 and TRBJ2-7; 7 bases agree with TRBD1. Germline CDR1 SGHNT, CDR2 YYREEE (reference sequence). With 1 base clipped from V and 5 bases from J, the junction kept 9 bases outside the gene matches. The CDR3 totals 15 residues. CDR3 in amino acids: CASSLFPGGIHEQYF. The CDR3 bases are TGTGCCAGCAGCTTGTTTCCAGGGGGAATCCACGAGCAGTACTTC.

The chain carries TRBV24-1 and TRBJ2-2; D might be TRBD2 (5 bases). Per germline, CDR1 KGHDR and CDR2 SFDVKD. The CDR3 extends over 16 amino acids. Deletions cut 4 bases from V and 6 bases from J, with 17 bases between. The CDR3 coding sequence is TGTGCCACCAGTGACCGCCGCGAGAAAGCGGCCGGGGAGCTGTTTTTT. Translation gives CATSDRREKAAGELFF.

This chain uses TRBV18 with TRBJ2-3; D perhaps matches TRBD2 (6 bases). This CDR3 has 14 amino acids. Germline V gives CDR1 KGHSH, CDR2 LQKENI. V lost 5 bases to trimming and J lost 10 bases, with 19 bases between them. CDR3 amino acids: CASSSGGGGGPQYF. The CDR3 coding sequence is TGTGCCAGCTCATCCGGTGGGGGAGGCGGGCCGCAGTATTTT. Based on the CDR3 plus reference TRBV18 and TRBJ2-3, the full variable domain is NAGVMQNPRHLVRRRGQEARLRCSPMKGHSHVYWYRQLPEEGLKFMVYLQKENIIDESGMPKERFSAEFPKEGPSILRIQQVVRGDSAAYFCASSSGGGGGPQYFGPGTRLTVL.

This rearrangement joins TRBV24-1 to TRBJ2-2, with TRBD2 matching 8 bases. From germline, CDR1 is KGHDR and CDR2 SFDVKD. This CDR3 spans 19 amino acids. With V trimmed by 0 bases and J by 5 bases, 13 bases remained unmatched. This CDR3 reads CATSDLQTSGSGGTGELFF. The CDR3, as DNA: TGTGCCACCAGTGATTTGCAAACCAGCGGGAGTGGAGGGACCGGGGAGCTGTTTTTT.

In its sample, this clone was seen a few times. The chain links TRBV2 to TRBJ2-3, with 15 bases aligning to TRBD2. J lost 3 bases, V lost 6 bases, and 4 bases had no gene match. Germline values: CDR1 SNHLY, CDR2 FYNNEI. This CDR3 is built from 16 residues. DNA of the CDR3: TGTGCCAGCAGGAAAGGGACTAGCGGGAGGACAGATACGCAGTATTTT. Its protein product is CASRKGTSGRTDTQYF.